This T cell receptor beta chain was profiled in a study of cytotoxic CD8 clonotypes in ibrutinib-treated CLL. Study details: Collecting the response samples happened after a median 12 months of treatment, with a range of 6 to 36.

The method was immunoSEQ multiplex PCR; TCRdb's version includes in-frame clones alone and lacks a portion of them. The sample lists approximately 340,000 clones, about 64% occurring once. On this clone itself: Its antigen remains unknown.

V was clipped by 9 bases and J by 4 bases; unmatched bases: 5. The germline V gene has CDR1 SNHLY and CDR2 FYNNEI. The CDR3 is made up of 14 amino acids. Regarding the study as a whole: At baseline, clonality was higher than in age-matched healthy donors and correlated with CD8+ counts.

Sequencing was performed on PBMCs, taken after 36 months of ibrutinib treatment. The gene calls are TRBV2 and TRBJ2-3, with TRBD1 identical over 12 bases. The receptor's source is a human donor with chronic lymphocytic leukemia. CDR3 protein: CASPGTGGPDTQYF. Here the CDR3 DNA reads TGTGCCAGTCCCGGGACAGGGGGCCCAGATACGCAGTATTTT.